Shown below are 20 T cell receptor beta chains from a single sample sequenced in a study of blood T cell repertoires in COVID-19. Data came from immunoSEQ multiplex PCR; TCRdb stores just in-frame clones and leaves some out. The table lists under 300,000 clones, roughly 85% of them singletons. The sequencing sample was made of PBMCs or T cells enriched from blood (not recorded which). Source of these receptors: a woman in her fifties or sixties who had recovered from COVID-19.

The V gene is TRBV28, the J gene TRBJ1-5, with TRBD1 matching 10 bases. The ends lost 5 bases at V and 6 bases at J; junction bases unmatched: 7. The CDR3 consists of 15 residues. The germline V gene has CDR1 MDHEN and CDR2 SYDVKM. The CDR3 protein is CASSPTDRGVQPQHF. Written as DNA, the CDR3 is TGTGCCAGCAGTCCCACGGACAGGGGGGTTCAGCCCCAGCATTTT.

The chain couples TRBV5-1 to TRBJ2-7; 10 nucleotides line up with TRBD2. After removal of 3 bases from V and 6 bases from J, the junction contained 12 bases not matched to a gene. The CDR3 loop spans 16 amino acids. CDR1 and CDR2 (germline): SGHRS, YFSETQ. As DNA, the CDR3 is TGCGCCAGCAGCTGGGCCTCCGGGACTAGCGTTTCCGAGCAGTACTTC. Protein: CASSWASGTSVSEQYF. Filled out from reference TRBV5-1 and TRBJ2-7, the complete variable domain reads KAGVTQTPRYLIKTRGQQVTLSCSPISGHRSVSWYQQTPGQGLQFLFEYFSETQRNKGNFPGRFSGRQFSNSRSEMNVSTLELGDSALYLCASSWASGTSVSEQYFGPGTRLTVT.

The chain uses TRBV3-1 (or the pseudogene TRBV3-2) and TRBJ1-1; tentative D call: TRBD1 (5 bases). Trimming stripped 3 bases from V and 3 bases from J, with 11 bases between. The CDR3 extends over 14 amino acids. The germline V gene has CDR1 LGHDT and CDR2 YNNKEL (reference sequence). CDR3 protein: CASSQRGGDTEAFF. As DNA, the CDR3 is TGTGCCAGCAGCCAGAGGGGAGGGGACACTGAAGCTTTCTTT.

The V call is TRBV19, the J call TRBJ2-1; TRBD2 matches at 9 bases. The CDR3 runs to 15 residues. The trim removed 3 bases at V and 6 bases at J, leaving 6 bases unmatched. Germline V gene lookup returns CDR1 LNHDA and CDR2 SQIVND (reference sequence). For the CDR3, the DNA is TGTGCCAGTAGTATTCTCCTAGCGGGGTCCAATGAGCAGTTCTTC. This encodes CASSILLAGSNEQFF.

J is TRBJ2-7 and V is TRBV5-1; 8 nucleotides agree with TRBD1. Germline assignment: CDR1 SGHRS and CDR2 YFSETQ. The CDR3 length is 13 residues. V gave up 7 bases and J gave up 6 bases; unmatched junction bases: 9. DNA of the CDR3: TGCGCCAGCGGAATGACAGGGGCGGGCGAGCAGTACTTC. This translates into CASGMTGAGEQYF. Based on the CDR3 plus reference TRBV5-1 and TRBJ2-7, the full variable domain is KAGVTQTPRYLIKTRGQQVTLSCSPISGHRSVSWYQQTPGQGLQFLFEYFSETQRNKGNFPGRFSGRQFSNSRSEMNVSTLELGDSALYLCASGMTGAGEQYFGPGTRLTVT.

The J gene is TRBJ1-3, the V gene TRBV19; D is ambiguous. CDR1 is LNHDA, CDR2 SQIVND, per germline (reference sequence). V was clipped by 3 bases and J by 1 base, with 16 bases between them. The CDR3 totals 17 residues. In nucleotides, the CDR3 is TGTGCCAGTAGTATTGCGAGGACTGGGAGATCTGGAAACACCATATATTTT. Its translation: CASSIARTGRSGNTIYF. The full variable domain, its missing parts supplied by reference TRBV19 and TRBJ1-3, is DGGITQSPKYLFRKEGQNVTLSCEQNLNHDAMYWYRQDPGQGLRLIYYSQIVNDFQKGDIAEGYSVSREKKESFPLTVTSAQKNPTAFYLCASSIARTGRSGNTIYFGEGSWLTVV.

This chain uses TRBV2 with TRBJ1-5; maybe TRBD1 (5 bases). Per germline, CDR1 SNHLY and CDR2 FYNNEI. The ends were cut back, 5 bases at V and 0 bases at J, with 17 bases in the middle. This CDR3 contains 17 residues. CDR3 sequence: CASSKTFTGTSNQPQHF. The CDR3 DNA reads TGTGCCAGCAGTAAAACGTTCACAGGAACTAGCAATCAGCCCCAGCATTTT.

The J gene is TRBJ1-1, the V gene TRBV24-1; D call uncertain. The length of the CDR3 is 13 residues. The V gene lost 9 bases and the J gene lost 2 bases, with 12 bases spanning the gap. Germline assignment: CDR1 KGHDR and CDR2 SFDVKD. The CDR3 sequence: CATRMGRNTEAFF. DNA of the CDR3: TGTGCCACCCGAATGGGGAGAAACACTGAAGCTTTCTTT.

The chain couples TRBV28 to TRBJ2-7, with D possibly matching TRBD1 (6 bases). Trimming cost V 3 bases and J 4 bases, with 13 bases left between them. The length of the CDR3 is 14 residues. Germline V gene data show CDR1 as MDHEN and CDR2 as SYDVKM. The CDR3 reads CASSFTQGSYEQYF. DNA for the CDR3: TGTGCCAGCAGTTTTACCCAGGGGTCGTACGAGCAGTACTTC.

This clone was seen once. V gene TRBV2 combines with J gene TRBJ1-1; D is possibly TRBD1 (5 bases). The CDR3 runs to 12 residues. V lost 2 bases and J lost 8, with 9 bases in between. Germline loops: CDR1 SNHLY, CDR2 FYNNEI. CDR3 sequence: CASSERGNEAFF. In DNA, the CDR3 is TGTGCCAGCAGTGAACGGGGGAACGAAGCTTTCTTT.

The V and J genes are TRBV10-2 and TRBJ1-2, with TRBD1 as a possible D gene (5 bases). Between the trimmed V and J ends, which lost 8 bases and 5 bases, there was a span of 15 bases. The germline gives CDR1 WSHSY, CDR2 SAAADI. The CDR3 runs to 13 residues. CDR3 sequence reads: CASGGGTLYGYTF. CDR3 sequence (DNA): TGCGCCAGCGGTGGGGGGACTCTGTATGGCTACACCTTC.

The gene calls are TRBV7-3 and TRBJ2-7; a weak D match, TRBD2 (5 bases). V lost 2 bases, J lost 2 bases, and 10 bases lay in between. This CDR3 is 14 amino acids long. CDR1 and CDR2 (germline): SGHTA, FQGTGA. The CDR3 here is CASSLAGSAYEQYF. CDR3 DNA: TGTGCCAGCAGCTTAGCGGGTTCTGCCTACGAGCAGTACTTC.

V gene TRBV27 combines with J gene TRBJ2-1, with TRBD2 identical over 12 bases. V gave up 4 bases and J gave up 6 bases; unmatched junction bases: 4. Germline V lookup: CDR1 MNHEY, CDR2 SMNVEV (reference sequence). The CDR3 contains 15 residues. The CDR3 spells CASSSRLAGVNEQFF. In DNA form, the CDR3 reads TGTGCCAGCAGTTCTCGACTAGCGGGAGTCAATGAGCAGTTCTTC.

The chain couples TRBV24-1 to TRBJ1-2, with 7 bases matching TRBD1. CDR1 KGHDR and CDR2 SFDVKD come from the germline V gene. The J segment lost 4 bases and the V segment lost 5 bases, leaving 9 bases of the junction unmatched. This CDR3 comprises 15 residues. The chain's CDR3 is CATSAAGQEIYGYTF. The CDR3 nucleotides read TGTGCCACCAGTGCTGCCGGACAGGAAATCTATGGCTACACCTTC.

The V and J genes are TRBV15 and TRBJ1-3, with 8 bases aligning to TRBD1. The CDR3 runs to 17 residues. Unmatched junction bases numbered 7, after V lost 0 bases and J lost 3 bases. Germline CDR1 and CDR2: LNHNV and YYDKDF (reference sequence). CDR3 in amino acids: CATSRDNQGASGNTIYF. CDR3 coding DNA: TGTGCCACCAGCAGAGATAATCAGGGGGCAAGTGGAAACACCATATATTTT.

The chain uses TRBV21-1 and TRBJ2-5; TRBD2 was called by the table and not checked on the DNA. TRBV21-1 is assigned pseudogene status. The CDR3 consists of 19 residues. This CDR3 is CASTLVEREGPGGQETQYF. The CDR3 nucleotides are TGTGCCAGCACCCTCGTGGAGCGGGAGGGCCCCGGAGGGCAAGAGACCCAGTACTTC.

The V gene is TRBV28, the J gene TRBJ2-7; TRBD2 aligns across 9 bases. CDR3 length: 16 residues. V shed 2 bases, J shed 6 bases, and the junction held 11 bases outside the gene matches. CDR1 and CDR2 (germline): MDHEN, SYDVKM. The CDR3 loop is CASSLRRGGTPSEQYF. In DNA form, the CDR3 reads TGTGCCAGCAGTTTACGGCGGGGGGGGACCCCCAGCGAGCAGTACTTC.

CDR3 sequence: CASSLGVSSYEQYF. Written as DNA, the CDR3 is TGTGCCAGCAGCTTAGGTGTCAGCTCCTACGAGCAGTACTTC. The rearrangement links TRBV7-9 to TRBJ2-7; D unclear. This CDR3 region has 14 residues. From germline, CDR1 is SEHNR and CDR2 FQNEAQ (reference sequence). Trimming took off 1 base at V and 0 bases at J, with 7 bases between the two ends.

The rearrangement uses TRBV2 and TRBJ1-1; TRBD1 aligns across 9 bases. Losses at the gene ends were 4 bases for V and 3 bases for J; bases not matched to a gene: 6. The CDR3 sequence is 15 residues long. Germline V gene lookup returns CDR1 SNHLY and CDR2 FYNNEI. CDR3 residues: CASSGTGALHTEAFF. CDR3 in DNA: TGTGCCAGCAGTGGGACAGGGGCTTTGCACACTGAAGCTTTCTTT. The whole variable domain, remainder taken from reference TRBV2 and TRBJ1-1, is EPEVTQTPSHQVTQMGQEVILRCVPISNHLYFYWYRQILGQKVEFLVSFYNNEISEKSEIFDDQFSVERPDGSNFTLKIRSTKLEDSAMYFCASSGTGALHTEAFFGQGTRLTVV.

The rearrangement uses TRBV3-1 (or the pseudogene TRBV3-2) and TRBJ2-7, with TRBD2 matching 15 bases. The trim removed 4 bases at V and 6 bases at J, leaving 4 bases unmatched. The CDR3 covers 15 residues. From germline, CDR1 is LGHDT and CDR2 YNNKEL (reference sequence). CDR3 nucleotides: TGTGCCAGCAGCCCGCGGACTAGCGGGAGGGCCGAGCAGTACTTC. Translation: CASSPRTSGRAEQYF.